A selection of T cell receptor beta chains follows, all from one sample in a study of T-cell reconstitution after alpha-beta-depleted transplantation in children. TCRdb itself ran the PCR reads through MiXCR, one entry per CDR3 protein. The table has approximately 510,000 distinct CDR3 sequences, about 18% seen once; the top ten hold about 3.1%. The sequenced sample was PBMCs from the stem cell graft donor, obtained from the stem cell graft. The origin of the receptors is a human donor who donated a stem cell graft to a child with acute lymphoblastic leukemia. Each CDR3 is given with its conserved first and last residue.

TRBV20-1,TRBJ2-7,CSARDLTYEQYF
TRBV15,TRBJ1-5,CATNWGAGQPQHF
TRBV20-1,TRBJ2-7,CSAREAGGPIEQYF
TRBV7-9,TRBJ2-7,CASRTSGNSYEQYF
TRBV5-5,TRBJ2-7,CASLGTNHYEQYF
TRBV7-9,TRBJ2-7,CASSSSGSPPYEQYF
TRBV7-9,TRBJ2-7,CASSSPLSSSSSYEQYF
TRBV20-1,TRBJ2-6,CSARDFGRSGANVLTF
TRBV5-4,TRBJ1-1,CASSFSGAGTEAFF
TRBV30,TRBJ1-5,CAWSILSNQPQHF
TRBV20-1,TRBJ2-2,CSASRNTGELFF